This entry describes one T cell receptor (beta chain). This entry is derived from a study of cytomegalovirus exposure and HLA in healthy donors. The PCR ran on 60 Vbeta and 13 Jbeta primers. The data were produced by immunoSEQ multiplex PCR, yet TCRdb's version contains in-frame clones alone and is incomplete. There are some 150,000 clones in the sample; under 85% occur only once, and 6.5% to 7% lies in the top ten. The sequence came from a woman in her thirties or forties in good health and CMV-seropositive. What was sequenced was PBMCs.

The CDR3 DNA reads TGTGCCAGCAGCCTAAGGACGGGGTTAAGGGGCTACACCTTC. This sequence encodes CASSLRTGLRGYTF. J is TRBJ1-2 and V is TRBV5-4; D is uncertain. Germline V gene data show CDR1 as SGHNT and CDR2 as YYREEE (reference sequence). The V and J ends lost 4 bases and 8 bases respectively, with 18 bases between them. This CDR3 region has 14 residues.